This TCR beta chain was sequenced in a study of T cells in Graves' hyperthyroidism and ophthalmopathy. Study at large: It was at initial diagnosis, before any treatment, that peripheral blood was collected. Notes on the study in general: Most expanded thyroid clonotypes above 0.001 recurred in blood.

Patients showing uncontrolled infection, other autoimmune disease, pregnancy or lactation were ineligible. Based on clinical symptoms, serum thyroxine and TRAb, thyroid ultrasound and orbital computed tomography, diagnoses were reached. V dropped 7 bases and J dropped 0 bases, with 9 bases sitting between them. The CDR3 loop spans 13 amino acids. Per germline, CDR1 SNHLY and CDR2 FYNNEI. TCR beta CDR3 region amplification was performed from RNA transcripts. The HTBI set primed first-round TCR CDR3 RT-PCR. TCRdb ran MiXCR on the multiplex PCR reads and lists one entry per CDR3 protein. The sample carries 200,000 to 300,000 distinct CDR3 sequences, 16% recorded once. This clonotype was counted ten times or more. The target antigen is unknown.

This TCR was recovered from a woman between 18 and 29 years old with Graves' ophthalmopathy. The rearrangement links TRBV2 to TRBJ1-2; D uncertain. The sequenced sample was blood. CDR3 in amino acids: CASNRPTNYGYTF. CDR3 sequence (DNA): TGTGCCAGCAATCGACCAACTAACTATGGCTACACCTTC.